This is a list of T cell receptor beta chains from one sample in a study of cytotoxic CD8 clonotypes in ibrutinib-treated CLL. Clones were sequenced by immunoSEQ multiplex PCR, and TCRdb holds only the in-frame ones, with some missing. This table holds tens of thousands of clones, approximately 51% found once. Sequences were derived from PBMCs, sampled after 12 months of ibrutinib treatment. These receptors all come from a human donor with chronic lymphocytic leukemia. CDR3s include the opening cysteine and the closing phenylalanine or tryptophan. A D gene is named only where the DNA matches it firmly. Only some rows state a clone size, as once, few, many or a class for expanded clones.

cdr3_nt: TGTGCCAGCAGGGGGACCACTGAAGCTTTCTTT; cdr3_aa: CASRGTTEAFF; j_call: TRBJ1-1; clone_size: few; v_call: TRBV28; d_call: -
cdr3_nt: TGTGCCAGCAGCTTCTCGGGGGGGAATGAAAAACTGTTTTTT; cdr3_aa: CASSFSGGNEKLFF; j_call: TRBJ1-4; clone_size: -; v_call: TRBV7-9; d_call: -
cdr3_nt: TGTGCCAGCAGCTTATTAACTAGCGGGAGAAAAGATACGCAGTATTTT; cdr3_aa: CASSLLTSGRKDTQYF; j_call: TRBJ2-3; clone_size: -; v_call: TRBV11-2; d_call: TRBD2
cdr3_nt: TGTGCCAGCAGCTTGGCCGGGGGGCTTGGAGGGTTTGGCAATCAGCCCCAGCATTTT; cdr3_aa: CASSLAGGLGGFGNQPQHF; j_call: TRBJ1-5; clone_size: -; v_call: TRBV5-6; d_call: -
cdr3_nt: TGTGCCACCAGCAGAGATAGGGCACTAGCGGGAGTCCGAGAGCAGTACTTC; cdr3_aa: CATSRDRALAGVREQYF; j_call: TRBJ2-7; clone_size: -; v_call: TRBV15; d_call: TRBD2
cdr3_nt: TGTGCCAGCAGCGTACTACCAGAACGCTCCTACGAGCAGTACTTC; cdr3_aa: CASSVLPERSYEQYF; j_call: TRBJ2-7; clone_size: -; v_call: TRBV9; d_call: -
cdr3_nt: TGTGCCAGCACCCTGAGGACTGAGAATGAAAAACTGTTTTTT; cdr3_aa: CASTLRTENEKLFF; j_call: TRBJ1-4; clone_size: -; v_call: TRBV11-2; d_call: -
cdr3_nt: TGTGCCAGGAGCCCCTGGGGCTCCTACAATGAGCAGTTCTTC; cdr3_aa: CARSPWGSYNEQFF; j_call: TRBJ2-1; clone_size: -; v_call: TRBV5-4; d_call: -
cdr3_nt: TGCGCCAGCAGCTTGGACAGGGGGCCCACAGATACGCAGTATTTT; cdr3_aa: CASSLDRGPTDTQYF; j_call: TRBJ2-3; clone_size: few; v_call: TRBV5-1; d_call: TRBD1
cdr3_nt: TGTGCCAGCAAGCGGGACAGGGGAGGTCACACCGGGGAGCTGTTTTTT; cdr3_aa: CASKRDRGGHTGELFF; j_call: TRBJ2-2; clone_size: -; v_call: TRBV28; d_call: TRBD1
cdr3_nt: TGTGCCAGCAGCTTACCGGGGTTCCGGAGGATCTCCTACGAGCAGTACTTC; cdr3_aa: CASSLPGFRRISYEQYF; j_call: TRBJ2-7; clone_size: few; v_call: TRBV21-1; d_call: -
cdr3_nt: TGTGCCAGCAGCCCAGGGACAGGGTCTATAGGGTCCCAGTACTTC; cdr3_aa: CASSPGTGSIGSQYF; j_call: TRBJ2-5; clone_size: -; v_call: TRBV7-2; d_call: TRBD1
cdr3_nt: TGTGCCAGCAGTTACTCATCGGGAGGGCCTAATGAGCAGTTCTTC; cdr3_aa: CASSYSSGGPNEQFF; j_call: TRBJ2-1; clone_size: -; v_call: TRBV2; d_call: TRBD2
cdr3_nt: TGTGCCAGCAGCTTGGAAAGAGGGGGGAACTATGGCTACACCTTC; cdr3_aa: CASSLERGGNYGYTF; j_call: TRBJ1-2; clone_size: once; v_call: TRBV5-6; d_call: -
cdr3_nt: TGTGCCAGCACCCTCAGACAGGGCCGAGGGGACTTC; cdr3_aa: CASTLRQGRGDF; j_call: TRBJ2-7; clone_size: once; v_call: TRBV5-8; d_call: TRBD1
cdr3_nt: TGCGCCAGCAGCCCTACAGAATATAGCAATCAGCCCCAGCATTTT; cdr3_aa: CASSPTEYSNQPQHF; j_call: TRBJ1-5; clone_size: -; v_call: TRBV4-1; d_call: -
cdr3_nt: TGCAGCTTCCTGGGGGTCACTGAAGCTTTCTTT; cdr3_aa: CSFLGVTEAFF; j_call: TRBJ1-1; clone_size: -; v_call: TRBV29-1; d_call: -
cdr3_nt: TGTGCCAGCAGCTTAGCTAGAGGAGGGAGGAATGAGCAGTTCTTC; cdr3_aa: CASSLARGGRNEQFF; j_call: TRBJ2-1; clone_size: few; v_call: TRBV11-2; d_call: -
cdr3_nt: TGCGCCAGCAGCTTGGTATGGACAGGGGATAGGCAAGAGACCCAGTACTTC; cdr3_aa: CASSLVWTGDRQETQYF; j_call: TRBJ2-5; clone_size: few; v_call: TRBV5-1; d_call: TRBD1
cdr3_nt: TGTGCCAGCAGCTTAGACGGGAACTATGGCTACACCTTC; cdr3_aa: CASSLDGNYGYTF; j_call: TRBJ1-2; clone_size: few; v_call: TRBV9; d_call: -
cdr3_nt: TGCGCCAGCAGCAGCGTCGCAAACACCGGGGAGCTGTTTTTT; cdr3_aa: CASSSVANTGELFF; j_call: TRBJ2-2; clone_size: -; v_call: TRBV5-1; d_call: -
cdr3_nt: TGTGCCAGCAGCACAACAGGGATAAACACCATATATTTT; cdr3_aa: CASSTTGINTIYF; j_call: TRBJ1-3; clone_size: -; v_call: TRBV7-6; d_call: -
cdr3_nt: TGTGCCAGCAGCTTGGTCGGACCTCGAACAGATACGCAGTATTTT; cdr3_aa: CASSLVGPRTDTQYF; j_call: TRBJ2-3; clone_size: -; v_call: TRBV5-6; d_call: -
cdr3_nt: TGTGCCAGCAGTGTCAATCTGAACACTGAAGCTTTCTTT; cdr3_aa: CASSVNLNTEAFF; j_call: TRBJ1-1; clone_size: -; v_call: TRBV2; d_call: -
cdr3_nt: TGTGCCAGCAGCCTCGACCGGATCTCTGGAAACACCATATATTTT; cdr3_aa: CASSLDRISGNTIYF; j_call: TRBJ1-3; clone_size: -; v_call: TRBV7-9; d_call: -
cdr3_nt: TGTGCCAGCAGCTCGGTGGGGGGCAATCAGCCCCAGCATTTT; cdr3_aa: CASSSVGGNQPQHF; j_call: TRBJ1-5; clone_size: -; v_call: TRBV7-2; d_call: -
cdr3_nt: TGTGCCAGCAGTTACGACCGGTTGGGAAGGGGGACCCAGTACTTC; cdr3_aa: CASSYDRLGRGTQYF; j_call: TRBJ2-5; clone_size: few; v_call: TRBV6-6; d_call: -
cdr3_nt: TGCAGCGTTTACCCGCGAAGTAACACTGAAGCTTTCTTT; cdr3_aa: CSVYPRSNTEAFF; j_call: TRBJ1-1; clone_size: many; v_call: TRBV29-1; d_call: -
cdr3_nt: TGTGCCAGTAGTACAACCGGCGGACTAGCGGGACATACTGAGCAGTTCTTC; cdr3_aa: CASSTTGGLAGHTEQFF; j_call: TRBJ2-1; clone_size: -; v_call: TRBV19; d_call: TRBD2
cdr3_nt: TGTGCCAGCAGTTTCCTACTAATAACCTGGGTGGCTAGCGGGAGCAATGAGCAGTTCTTC; cdr3_aa: CASSFLLITWVASGSNEQFF; j_call: TRBJ2-1; clone_size: -; v_call: TRBV27; d_call: TRBD2